This T cell receptor (beta chain) was obtained from a study of glioma-infiltrating T cells after dendritic cell vaccination (dated by TCRdb to the mid-2010s). At the level of the whole study: The cohort comprised roughly 15 glioblastoma patients from Phase I and II dendritic cell vaccination trials, 9 newly diagnosed and 6 with recurrent disease. Patients received autologous tumor lysate-pulsed dendritic cell vaccination between about 2003 and 2012. To make the vaccine, monocyte-derived dendritic cells were cultured for roughly seven days with IL-4 and GM-CSF and then pulsed overnight with autologous tumor lysate. Each patient was given three intradermal dendritic cell vaccine injections, spaced two weeks apart, in the arm below the axilla. Tumor-infiltrating lymphocyte content was quantified and tumor and blood repertoires were compared in dendritic cell-vaccinated glioblastoma patients by deep sequencing of TCR beta CDR3 regions. Survival after dendritic cell vaccination was correlated with TCR sequencing metrics, such as TIL content and the overlap between tumor and blood repertoires.

The paper as a whole reports these results and caveats: The cohort was small and heterogeneous, with few patients having full blood and tumor sets and even fewer initial-recurrent tumor pairs. The response model built on TCR overlap across three groups was characterized as speculative, with prospective validation still needed. Higher estimated pretreatment TIL content predicted longer time to progression and overall survival after dendritic cell vaccination. No direct relationship between TCR clonality and survival was found, suggesting a diverse polyclonal response may matter.

Details on this clone: Its target antigen remains unknown. Per-base qualities were not stored, and no clone one base away is much larger.

Selection of patients required sufficient residual fresh-frozen tumor tissue and over two years of available survival data. An isocitrate dehydrogenase mutation was not carried by any of the glioblastoma patients, although molecular status was otherwise variable. PBMC were collected before vaccination, two weeks after the third vaccination, and at tumor progression if progression occurred. The Qiagen DNeasy Blood extraction Kit was used for extraction of genomic DNA. TCRB CDR3 regions were amplified from roughly 1.8 ug genomic DNA, or all available DNA if less, using the immunoSEQ assay. For multiplex PCR, 60 forward primers for TCR V beta segments and 13 reverse primers for J beta segments were used. To estimate the number of reads per starting template, synthetic control templates were added to each sample at limiting dilution. Sequencing produced 87 bp reads on the Illumina HiSeq System. Regarding the original processing steps: PCR and sequencing errors were removed by a nearest neighbor algorithm that merged closely related sequences. TCR overlap was defined as the percentage of unique tumor TCR beta sequences that were also found in the peripheral blood of the same patient. Sourced from immuneACCESS, this table was stored by TCRdb with only in-frame sequences that have V and J called. A share of the clones is absent; for the studies checked, an unresolved V gene accounts for under half, and the remainder has no known explanation. D and trimming were read from the DNA, whereas the V and J calls and clone size are those reported in that table. In this sample the table shows 75,000 to 100,000 clones, around three quarters of which occur a single time. Over 5% of the sample lies in the top ten.

Sequencing was performed on blood, taken before dendritic cell vaccination. This receptor was obtained from a human donor with glioblastoma.

The nucleotide sequence is TGCGCCAGCAGCTTGGTGCCGGCAGAGGATAACTATGGCTACACCTTC. This codes for CASSLVPAEDNYGYTF. The receptor chain draws on TRBV5-1 and TRBJ1-2; no D segment can be confidently identified. Based on the germline V gene, the CDR1 and CDR2 sequences are SGHRS and YFSETQ. Counted from cysteine to phenylalanine, this CDR3 has 16 amino acids. Only the CDR3 portion is preserved as DNA: 48 bases, with reading frame beginning at the first base. V and J are truncated by 0 bases and 1 base respectively, leaving an intervening sequence of 13 bases.